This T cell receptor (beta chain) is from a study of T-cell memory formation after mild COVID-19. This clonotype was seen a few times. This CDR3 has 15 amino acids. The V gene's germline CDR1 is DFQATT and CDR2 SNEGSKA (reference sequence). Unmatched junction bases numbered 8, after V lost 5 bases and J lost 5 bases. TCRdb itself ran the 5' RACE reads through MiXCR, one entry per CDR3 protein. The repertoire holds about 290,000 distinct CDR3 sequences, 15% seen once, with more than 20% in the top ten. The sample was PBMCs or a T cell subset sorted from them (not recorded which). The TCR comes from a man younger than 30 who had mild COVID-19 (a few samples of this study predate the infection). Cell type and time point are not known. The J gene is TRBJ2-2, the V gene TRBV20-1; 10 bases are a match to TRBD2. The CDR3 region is CSAPDSSGSTGELFF. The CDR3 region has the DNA TGCAGTGCTCCCGACTCTAGCGGGAGTACCGGGGAGCTGTTTTTT.